The 14 T cell receptor beta chains reported below all come from one sample, sequenced in a study of shared clonotypes between healthy human individuals. The assay was immunoSEQ multiplex PCR, and TCRdb's table has in-frame clones only and misses some. This sample carries about 2.4 million clones, 90% to 95% of them seen once, and the ten largest clones take more than 0.35%. Source material: naive CD4+ T cells from PBMCs. Subset described: CD45RA+ positively selected. The receptors derive from a man aged 18 to 29 in good health. Some clones in this sample may be carry-over from other donors' samples.

V is TRBV7-2 and J is TRBJ2-3; tentatively, D is TRBD1 (5 bases). Trimming cost V 1 base and J 4 bases, with 9 bases left between them. Per germline, CDR1 SGHTA and CDR2 FQGNSA. There are 14 residues in the CDR3. CDR3 amino acids: CASSLVRAPDTQYF. CDR3 in DNA: TGTGCCAGCAGCTTAGTCAGGGCCCCAGATACGCAGTATTTT.

The V gene is TRBV4-1, the J gene TRBJ2-5; D may correspond to TRBD1 or TRBD2 (5 bases each). Germline V CDR1 and CDR2: MGHRA, YSYEKL. CDR3 length: 14 amino acids. Trimming shortened V by 1 base and J by 5 bases, and 11 bases separated the two germline ends. The CDR3 region has the DNA TGCGCCAGCAGCCAAGCCCGGGGCGTTGAGACCCAGTACTTC. Translation gives CASSQARGVETQYF.

The chain links TRBV28 to TRBJ2-2; no definite D call. V dropped 3 bases and J dropped 4 bases, with 15 bases sitting between them. Per germline, CDR1 MDHEN and CDR2 SYDVKM. This CDR3 is 16 amino acids long. Here the CDR3 reads CASSFYLEGSTGELFF. DNA of the CDR3: TGTGCCAGCAGTTTTTATTTAGAAGGCTCCACCGGGGAGCTGTTTTTT. The full variable domain, its missing parts supplied by reference TRBV28 and TRBJ2-2, is DVKVTQSSRYLVKRTGEKVFLECVQDMDHENMFWYRQDPGLGLRLIYFSYDVKMKEKGDIPEGYSVSREKKERFSLILESASTNQTSMYLCASSFYLEGSTGELFFGEGSRLTVL.

The chain carries TRBV9 and TRBJ2-7; TRBD1 aligns across 9 bases. V gave up 3 bases and J gave up 4 bases; unmatched junction bases: 8. Germline CDR1 SGDLS, CDR2 YYNGEE. The CDR3 runs 15 residues. CDR3 sequence: CASSAPDRGGYEQYF. The CDR3 nucleotides are TGTGCCAGCAGCGCGCCCGACAGGGGGGGTTACGAGCAGTACTTC.

The CDR3 sequence: CASSQGTAYNEQFF. CDR3 coding DNA: TGCGCCAGCAGCCAAGGGACAGCCTACAATGAGCAGTTCTTC. This chain joins TRBV5-1 and TRBJ2-1; 7 nucleotides agree with TRBD1. With V trimmed by 4 bases and J by 2 bases, 3 bases remained unmatched. Germline loops: CDR1 SGHRS, CDR2 YFSETQ. The CDR3 is 14 residues long.

The V and J genes are TRBV11-2 and TRBJ1-1; perhaps TRBD1 as D (5 bases). The germline CDR1 and CDR2 sequences are SGHAT and FQNNGV. The length of the CDR3 is 16 residues. V lost 1 base and J lost 7, with 19 bases in between. This chain's CDR3 is CASSLGGRGPGNEAFF. As DNA, the CDR3 is TGTGCCAGCAGCTTAGGAGGGCGGGGACCGGGGAATGAAGCTTTCTTT.

The genes are TRBV5-1 and TRBJ2-1; D uncertain. The ends were cut back, 4 bases at V and 0 bases at J, with 11 bases in the middle. The CDR3 extends over 15 amino acids. CDR1 and CDR2 from the germline V gene are SGHRS and YFSETQ. CDR3 DNA: TGCGCCAGCAGCAAGACATACAACTCCTACAATGAGCAGTTCTTC. Amino acid sequence: CASSKTYNSYNEQFF.

The chain recombines TRBV2 with TRBJ1-4, with a weak D call TRBD1 (5 bases). Germline CDR1 SNHLY, CDR2 FYNNEI. V shed 6 bases and J shed 7 bases, with 15 bases lying between them. The length of the CDR3 is 14 residues. The CDR3 reads CASSPWGGGEKLFF. The DNA of the CDR3 is TGTGCCAGCAGCCCGTGGGGCGGGGGTGAAAAACTGTTTTTT.

The J gene is TRBJ2-2, the V gene TRBV30, with D uncertain. This CDR3 has 14 residues. Germline lookup yields CDR1 GTSNPN and CDR2 SVGIG (reference sequence). With 5 bases removed from V and 4 bases from J, the gap between germline ends came to 14 bases. The CDR3 here is CAWGGGRITGELFF. The DNA for the CDR3 is TGTGCCTGGGGTGGCGGTCGGATCACCGGGGAGCTGTTTTTT.

The chain joins TRBV6-1 to TRBJ2-7, with D unresolved. With 4 bases removed from V and 2 bases from J, the gap between germline ends came to 12 bases. The length of the CDR3 is 14 residues. Germline loops: CDR1 MNHNS, CDR2 SASEGT. The CDR3 sequence is CASSVRNSPYEQYF. The CDR3 DNA reads as TGTGCCAGCAGTGTTCGAAACAGCCCCTACGAGCAGTACTTC.

The chain is built from TRBV9 and TRBJ1-3, with D hard to call. With 4 bases removed from V and 4 bases from J, the gap between germline ends came to 12 bases. This CDR3 has 14 amino acids. CDR1 SGDLS and CDR2 YYNGEE come from the germline V gene. CDR3 in DNA: TGTGCCAGCAGCAAACGGGCGGACGGAAACACCATATATTTT. Protein product: CASSKRADGNTIYF.

The J gene is TRBJ1-6, the V gene TRBV18, with D unresolved. The CDR3 extends over 15 amino acids. V was clipped by 4 bases and J by 10 bases, with 17 bases between them. Germline CDR1 reads KGHSH; CDR2 reads LQKENI. The chain's CDR3 is CASSLVAEGSSPLHF. DNA for the CDR3: TGTGCCAGCTCACTTGTTGCAGAGGGAAGCTCACCCCTCCACTTT.

The chain has TRBV6-4 and TRBJ2-7, with 9 nucleotides matching TRBD2. CDR3 length: 18 residues. The V gene's germline CDR1 is MRHNA and CDR2 SNTAGT. Losses at the gene ends were 8 bases for V and 6 bases for J; bases not matched to a gene: 23. The CDR3, as DNA: TGTGCCAGCGTGGGGGGCGGGAGGGGAAATCGATCGTGGATCGAGCAGTACTTC. Residues: CASVGGGRGNRSWIEQYF.

J is TRBJ1-2 and V is TRBV19, with 10 bases identical to TRBD1. Trimming cost V 5 bases and J 7 bases; bases outside gene matches: 7. The CDR3 is made up of 14 amino acids. Germline loops: CDR1 LNHDA, CDR2 SQIVND (reference sequence). The CDR3 DNA is TGTGCCAGTAGTTCCGGGACAGGGGTCATTGGCTACACCTTC. It specifies CASSSGTGVIGYTF.